Following are 9 T cell receptor beta chains from one sample sequenced in a study of shared T cell receptors in the human thymus. TCRdb's table, derived via immunoSEQ multiplex PCR, lists solely in-frame clones and lacks some. The table has hundreds of thousands of clones, 78% seen once; the top ten hold around 0.013%. These records were also assigned to another study, of human thymus T cells.

The sample taken for sequencing was thymocytes. Every receptor here comes from a boy under two years old with a congenital heart defect.

The CDR3 bases are TGTGCCAGCAGTTACGGCGGCGGGGCCTCCTACAATGAGCAGTTCTTC. Translation gives CASSYGGGASYNEQFF. The J gene is TRBJ2-1, the V gene TRBV6-5, with D possibly matching TRBD2 (6 bases). The CDR3 has 16 amino acids. From germline, CDR1 is MNHEY and CDR2 SVGAGI. V was clipped by 2 bases and J by 0 bases, with 11 bases between them.

The rearrangement uses TRBV19 and TRBJ2-3, with D perhaps matching TRBD2 (5 bases). Germline-derived CDR1 and CDR2 are LNHDA and SQIVND (reference sequence). The CDR3 covers 17 residues. Trimming left V 0 bases short and J 0 bases short, with 13 bases between. This chain's CDR3 is CASSIDRRAASTDTQYF. DNA of the CDR3: TGTGCCAGTAGTATAGATCGCCGAGCGGCCAGCACAGATACGCAGTATTTT.

This clone was detected a few times. This chain connects TRBV11-2 to TRBJ2-3; tentatively, D is TRBD2 (5 bases). In germline, CDR1 is SGHAT, CDR2 FQNNGV. V lost 8 bases and J lost 4, with 10 bases in between. This CDR3 spans 12 amino acids. Here the CDR3 DNA reads TGTGCCAGCGGACTCCACGCAGATACGCAGTATTTT. Translation gives CASGLHADTQYF.

V and J are TRBV30 and TRBJ2-7; 7 bases are a match to TRBD2. V dropped 2 bases and J dropped 3; count of bases not matched to a gene: 10. CDR1 is GTSNPN and CDR2 is SVGIG in the germline V gene (reference sequence). The CDR3 spans 15 residues. The chain's CDR3 is CAWSYKTGGVYEQYF. DNA for the CDR3: TGTGCCTGGAGTTACAAGACTGGGGGGGTCTACGAGCAGTACTTC.

The chain employs TRBV11-3 and TRBJ2-1; 7 positions agree with TRBD2. V gave up 8 bases and J gave up 4 bases; unmatched junction bases: 8. This CDR3 region has 14 residues. Germline V gene data show CDR1 as SGHNT and CDR2 as YENEEA. CDR3 DNA sequence: TGTGCCAGCCACTTGGGCGGGAGTTACAATGAGCAGTTCTTC. As protein: CASHLGGSYNEQFF.

This chain joins TRBV30 and TRBJ1-5; 10 bases match TRBD1. Germline CDR1 is GTSNPN and CDR2 is SVGIG (reference sequence). The CDR3 extends over 16 amino acids. V was clipped by 5 bases and J by 2 bases; unmatched bases: 9. This CDR3 is CAWGDRGGERNQPQHF. Written as DNA, the CDR3 is TGTGCCTGGGGGGACAGGGGAGGGGAGCGCAATCAGCCCCAGCATTTT.

Only one count was recorded for this clone. The genes are TRBV9 and TRBJ2-2; 7 bases align to TRBD2. J was trimmed by 1 base and V by 0 bases; bases with no gene match: 3. CDR3 length: 16 amino acids. Germline loops: CDR1 SGDLS, CDR2 YYNGEE. CDR3 residues: CASSVAGLQNTGELFF. The CDR3 DNA reads as TGTGCCAGCAGCGTAGCGGGACTACAGAACACCGGGGAGCTGTTTTTT.

The V and J genes are TRBV11-2 and TRBJ1-1, with D tentatively TRBD1 (6 bases). Germline V gene sequence: CDR1 SGHAT, CDR2 FQNNGV. V was shortened by 8 bases and J by 3 bases, with 22 bases between the two germline ends. This CDR3 is 16 amino acids long. Written as DNA, the CDR3 is TGTGCCAGCGCAGATATCCCCGACAGGATTTACACTGAAGCTTTCTTT. Residues: CASADIPDRIYTEAFF.

The genes are TRBV30 and TRBJ2-5, with TRBD2 matching over 10 bases. The J segment lost 4 bases and the V segment lost 4 bases, leaving 0 bases of the junction unmatched. CDR1 GTSNPN and CDR2 SVGIG come from the germline V gene (reference sequence). The CDR3 consists of 12 residues. The CDR3 bases are TGTGCCTGGACTAGCGGGAGAGAGACCCAGTACTTC. Amino acids: CAWTSGRETQYF.